Listed below are T cell receptor beta chains from one sample, sequenced in a study of Tregs in tolerant kidney transplant recipients. The assay was immunoSEQ multiplex PCR, and TCRdb's table has in-frame clones only and misses some. The data show about 110,000 clones, with around 90% seen just once and approximately 0.35% held by the top ten. Sequencing was performed on CD4+ T cells from blood, taken before the transplant. Receptors were obtained from a human donor who received a combined kidney and bone marrow transplant. CDR3s include the opening cysteine and the closing phenylalanine or tryptophan. The D gene is left open where the match is weak. Size values are once, few and many counts, or a class for expanded clones, and some rows have none.

v_call: TRBV30
clone_size: .
d_call: .
j_call: TRBJ1-2
cdr3_nt: TGTGCCTGGGCCCCGGAGTTTCATGACTATGGCTACACCTTC
cdr3_aa: CAWAPEFHDYGYTF

v_call: TRBV11-2
clone_size: few
d_call: TRBD2
j_call: TRBJ2-7
cdr3_nt: TGTGCCAGCAGGAAACTAGCGGGAGGATACGAGCAGTACTTC
cdr3_aa: CASRKLAGGYEQYF

v_call: TRBV5-4
clone_size: .
d_call: .
j_call: TRBJ2-3
cdr3_nt: TGTGCCAGCAGCCGAGGAGGATCGAAGACAGATACGCAGTATTTT
cdr3_aa: CASSRGGSKTDTQYF

v_call: TRBV7-2
clone_size: once
d_call: TRBD1
j_call: TRBJ2-7
cdr3_nt: TGTGCCAGCAGCTCGGACCGGACAGGGAACTACGAGCAGTACTTC
cdr3_aa: CASSSDRTGNYEQYF

v_call: TRBV5-1
clone_size: once
d_call: TRBD2
j_call: TRBJ2-7
cdr3_nt: TGCGCCAGCAGCTTGCGGCGGGGGGAAGCAAACGAGCAGTACTTC
cdr3_aa: CASSLRRGEANEQYF

v_call: TRBV7-9
clone_size: .
d_call: .
j_call: TRBJ2-1
cdr3_nt: TGTGCCAGCAGCCCTCGTTTACGCGGGGTCTACAATGAGCAGTTCTTC
cdr3_aa: CASSPRLRGVYNEQFF

v_call: TRBV7-9
clone_size: .
d_call: .
j_call: TRBJ1-1
cdr3_nt: TGTGCCAGCAGCTTAGAGACGGAGAAAGCTTTCTTT
cdr3_aa: CASSLETEKAFF

v_call: TRBV28
clone_size: .
d_call: TRBD2
j_call: TRBJ2-2
cdr3_nt: TGTGCCAGCAGACCGACTAGCGGGAGATTTGATCGAACCGGGGAGCTGTTTTTT
cdr3_aa: CASRPTSGRFDRTGELFF

v_call: TRBV11-2
clone_size: .
d_call: TRBD1
j_call: TRBJ2-3
cdr3_nt: TGTGCCAGCTCCCAGGGGGCTAGTCGAGTTGCAGATACGCAGTATTTT
cdr3_aa: CASSQGASRVADTQYF

v_call: TRBV29-1
clone_size: few
d_call: TRBD1
j_call: TRBJ1-2
cdr3_nt: TGCAGCGTTGAAGATGCCAAGACAGGGGGTGGAGGCTACACCTTC
cdr3_aa: CSVEDAKTGGGGYTF

v_call: TRBV6-6
clone_size: once
d_call: TRBD1
j_call: TRBJ1-4
cdr3_nt: TGTGCCAGCAGTTACCGGACAGGGGAGGATGAAAAACTGTTTTTT
cdr3_aa: CASSYRTGEDEKLFF

v_call: TRBV19
clone_size: .
d_call: TRBD2
j_call: TRBJ2-3
cdr3_nt: TGTGCCAGTAGTCTTCTAGCGGGAAGCACAGATACGCAGTATTTT
cdr3_aa: CASSLLAGSTDTQYF

v_call: TRBV6-1
clone_size: .
d_call: TRBD2
j_call: TRBJ2-7
cdr3_nt: TGTGCCAGCTGCGAGGGAGGGCCGGGGGAGCAGTACTTC
cdr3_aa: CASCEGGPGEQYF

v_call: TRBV6-1
clone_size: .
d_call: TRBD1
j_call: TRBJ2-7
cdr3_nt: TGTGCCAGCAGTGAAGGGACAGGGAGAATCTACGAGCAGTACTTC
cdr3_aa: CASSEGTGRIYEQYF

v_call: TRBV7-2
clone_size: .
d_call: .
j_call: TRBJ2-5
cdr3_nt: TGTGCCAGCAGCTTAGTTCAGGAGACCCAGTACTTC
cdr3_aa: CASSLVQETQYF

v_call: TRBV6-5
clone_size: .
d_call: .
j_call: TRBJ1-3
cdr3_nt: TGTGCCAGCAGTTACTCCGTACTCTCTGGAAACACCATATATTTT
cdr3_aa: CASSYSVLSGNTIYF

v_call: TRBV2
clone_size: .
d_call: TRBD1
j_call: TRBJ1-5
cdr3_nt: TGTGCCAGCAGTGGCAGGGGGAATCAGCCCCAGCATTTT
cdr3_aa: CASSGRGNQPQHF

v_call: TRBV9
clone_size: .
d_call: .
j_call: TRBJ1-2
cdr3_nt: TGTGCCAGCAGCGTAGACTTGGGGGCGGATTATGGCTACACCTTC
cdr3_aa: CASSVDLGADYGYTF

v_call: TRBV25-1
clone_size: .
d_call: .
j_call: TRBJ1-1
cdr3_nt: TGTGCCAGCAGTGCAATTGGGGGCGGAGCTTTCTTT
cdr3_aa: CASSAIGGGAFF

v_call: TRBV4-2
clone_size: few
d_call: TRBD1
j_call: TRBJ1-2
cdr3_nt: TGTGCCAGCAGCGACAGGGGATATGGCTACACCTTC
cdr3_aa: CASSDRGYGYTF

v_call: TRBV6-5
clone_size: .
d_call: TRBD1
j_call: TRBJ2-7
cdr3_nt: TGTGCCCCGAGGGGGCCCTGTAGCTCCTACGAGCAGTACTTC
cdr3_aa: CAPRGPCSSYEQYF

v_call: TRBV29-1
clone_size: .
d_call: TRBD2
j_call: TRBJ2-7
cdr3_nt: TGCAGCGTTCGAGGACGGGGGGGGTTTTACGAGCAGTACTTC
cdr3_aa: CSVRGRGGFYEQYF

v_call: TRBV14
clone_size: .
d_call: .
j_call: TRBJ2-7
cdr3_nt: TGTGCCAGCAGCCTCGGACTATCCTACGAGCAGTACTTC
cdr3_aa: CASSLGLSYEQYF

v_call: TRBV10-3
clone_size: .
d_call: TRBD2
j_call: TRBJ2-3
cdr3_nt: TGTGCCATCAAGTCTAGCGGGCACCAAAGCACAGATACGCAGTATTTT
cdr3_aa: CAIKSSGHQSTDTQYF

v_call: TRBV15
clone_size: .
d_call: TRBD1
j_call: TRBJ1-6
cdr3_nt: TGTGCCACCAGCACGCGGGACAGCAATAATTCACCCCTCCACTTT
cdr3_aa: CATSTRDSNNSPLHF

v_call: TRBV28
clone_size: .
d_call: TRBD1
j_call: TRBJ2-7
cdr3_nt: TGTGCCAGCAGTTTGCCCACGACTGGGACAGGGGCCTGGGAGCAGTACTTC
cdr3_aa: CASSLPTTGTGAWEQYF

v_call: TRBV15
clone_size: once
d_call: .
j_call: TRBJ2-4
cdr3_nt: TGTGCCACCAGCAGAGGGCCCGGAGACATTCAGTACTTC
cdr3_aa: CATSRGPGDIQYF

v_call: TRBV13
clone_size: .
d_call: TRBD1
j_call: TRBJ2-7
cdr3_nt: TGTGCCAGCAGCTTAGGCCCCCCCGGGACAGTTGTCGAGCAGTACTTC
cdr3_aa: CASSLGPPGTVVEQYF

v_call: TRBV19
clone_size: .
d_call: .
j_call: TRBJ1-4
cdr3_nt: TGTGCCAGTAGTAAACCAGGGGCTAATGAAAAACTGTTTTTT
cdr3_aa: CASSKPGANEKLFF

v_call: TRBV27
clone_size: .
d_call: TRBD1
j_call: TRBJ1-5
cdr3_nt: TGTGCCAGCAGTCCCAACTCTCGGACAGGGTTAAGGGATAGCAATCAGCCCCAGCATTTT
cdr3_aa: CASSPNSRTGLRDSNQPQHF

v_call: TRBV6-5
clone_size: .
d_call: .
j_call: TRBJ1-1
cdr3_nt: TGTGCCAGCAGCGAATACTTGAACACTGAAGCTTTCTTT
cdr3_aa: CASSEYLNTEAFF

v_call: TRBV4-1
clone_size: .
d_call: .
j_call: TRBJ2-2
cdr3_nt: TGCGCCAGCAGCTACTGGAGCACCGGGGAGCTGTTTTTT
cdr3_aa: CASSYWSTGELFF

v_call: TRBV4-1
clone_size: .
d_call: TRBD1
j_call: TRBJ1-4
cdr3_nt: TGCGCCAGCAGCCAAGATTCAAGGACAGGGGCAACTAATGAAAAACTGTTTTTT
cdr3_aa: CASSQDSRTGATNEKLFF

v_call: TRBV29-1
clone_size: .
d_call: .
j_call: TRBJ2-7
cdr3_nt: TGCAGCGTTTGGGGCAGTAGCTACGAGCAGTACTTC
cdr3_aa: CSVWGSSYEQYF

v_call: TRBV9
clone_size: .
d_call: .
j_call: TRBJ1-1
cdr3_nt: TGTGCCAGCTCACGGGGGGGCCCTTCCAACACTGAAGCTTTCTTT
cdr3_aa: CASSRGGPSNTEAFF

v_call: TRBV5-1
clone_size: .
d_call: TRBD2
j_call: TRBJ2-2
cdr3_nt: TGCGCCAGCAGCTTGGGACTAGCGGGAACCACCGGGGAGCTGTTTTTT
cdr3_aa: CASSLGLAGTTGELFF

v_call: TRBV7-7
clone_size: .
d_call: .
j_call: TRBJ2-3
cdr3_nt: TGTGCCAGCAGCTTAACTAGCTTGGATACGCAGTATTTT
cdr3_aa: CASSLTSLDTQYF

v_call: TRBV19
clone_size: .
d_call: TRBD1
j_call: TRBJ1-1
cdr3_nt: TGTGCCAGTCTGGGACAGAGGAACACTGAAGCTTTCTTT
cdr3_aa: CASLGQRNTEAFF

v_call: TRBV18
clone_size: .
d_call: .
j_call: TRBJ1-5
cdr3_nt: TGTGCCAGCTCACAGGGTCGGGGAGATCAGCCCCAGCATTTT
cdr3_aa: CASSQGRGDQPQHF

v_call: TRBV6-5
clone_size: .
d_call: .
j_call: TRBJ2-6
cdr3_nt: TGTGCCAGCAGACCGGCTGGGGCCAACGTCCTGACTTTC
cdr3_aa: CASRPAGANVLTF

v_call: TRBV5-6
clone_size: once
d_call: .
j_call: TRBJ1-1
cdr3_nt: TGTGCCAGCAGCTGGGGCCGGAACACTGAAGCTTTCTTT
cdr3_aa: CASSWGRNTEAFF

v_call: TRBV27
clone_size: .
d_call: .
j_call: TRBJ1-6
cdr3_nt: TGTGCCAGCAGTTCCGGGACTGCAGATTCACCCCTCCACTTT
cdr3_aa: CASSSGTADSPLHF

v_call: TRBV20-1
clone_size: .
d_call: .
j_call: TRBJ1-2
cdr3_nt: TGCAGTGCTAGGGCAGGGTATGGCTACACCTTC
cdr3_aa: CSARAGYGYTF

v_call: TRBV5-4
clone_size: .
d_call: .
j_call: TRBJ1-5
cdr3_nt: TGTGCCAGCAGCTTAGGGGGGGTGACCTCCCAGCCCCAGCATTTT
cdr3_aa: CASSLGGVTSQPQHF